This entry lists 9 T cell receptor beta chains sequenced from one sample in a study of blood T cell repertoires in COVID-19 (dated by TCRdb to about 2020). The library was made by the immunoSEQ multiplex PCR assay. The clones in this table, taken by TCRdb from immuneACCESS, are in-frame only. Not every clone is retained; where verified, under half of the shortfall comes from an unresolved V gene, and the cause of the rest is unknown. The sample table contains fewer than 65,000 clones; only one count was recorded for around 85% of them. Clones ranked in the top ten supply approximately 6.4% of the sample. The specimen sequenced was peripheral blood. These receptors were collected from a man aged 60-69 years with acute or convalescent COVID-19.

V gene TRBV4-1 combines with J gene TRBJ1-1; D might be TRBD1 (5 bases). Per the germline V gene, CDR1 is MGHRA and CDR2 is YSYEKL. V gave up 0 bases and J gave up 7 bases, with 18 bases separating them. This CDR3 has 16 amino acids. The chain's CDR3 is CASSQESGRVGLEAFF. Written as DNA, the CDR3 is TGCGCCAGCAGCCAAGAGTCGGGCAGGGTGGGTCTTGAAGCTTTCTTT.

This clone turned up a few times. CDR3 coding DNA: TGTGCCAGCTACACGGGCGGGTTGGCTGGGGCCAACGTCCTGACTTTC. Protein: CASYTGGLAGANVLTF. The chain links TRBV28 to TRBJ2-6; D may be TRBD2 (5 bases). V gave up 8 bases and J gave up 2 bases, with 16 bases separating them. Germline values: CDR1 MDHEN, CDR2 SYDVKM. The CDR3 loop spans 16 amino acids.

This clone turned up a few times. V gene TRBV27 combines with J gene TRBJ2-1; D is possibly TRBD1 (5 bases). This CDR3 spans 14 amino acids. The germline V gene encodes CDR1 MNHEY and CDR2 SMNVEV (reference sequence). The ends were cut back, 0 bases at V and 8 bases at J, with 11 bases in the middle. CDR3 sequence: CASSLSGALHEQFF. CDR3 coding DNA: TGTGCCAGCAGTTTATCAGGGGCGTTGCATGAGCAGTTCTTC.

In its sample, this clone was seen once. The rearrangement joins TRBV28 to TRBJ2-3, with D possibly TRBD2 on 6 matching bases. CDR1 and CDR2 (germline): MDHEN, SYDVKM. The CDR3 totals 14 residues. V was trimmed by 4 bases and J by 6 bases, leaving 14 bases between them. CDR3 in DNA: TGTGCCAGCAGTTCCCCGACTAGTTTGGATACGCAGTATTTT. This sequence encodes CASSSPTSLDTQYF.

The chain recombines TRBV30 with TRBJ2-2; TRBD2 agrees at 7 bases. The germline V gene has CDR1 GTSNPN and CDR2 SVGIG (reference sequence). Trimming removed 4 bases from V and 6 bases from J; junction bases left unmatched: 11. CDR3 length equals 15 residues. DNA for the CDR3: TGTGCCTGGATGGCGCTTGGGAGGGAAGCCGGGGAGCTGTTTTTT. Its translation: CAWMALGREAGELFF.

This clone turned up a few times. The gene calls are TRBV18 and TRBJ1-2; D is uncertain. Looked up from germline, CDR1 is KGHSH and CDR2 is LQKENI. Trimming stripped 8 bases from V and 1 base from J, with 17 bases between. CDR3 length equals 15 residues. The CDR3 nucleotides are TGTGCCAGCCAACTCACCGCCGATTTTAACTATGGCTACACCTTC. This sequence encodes CASQLTADFNYGYTF.

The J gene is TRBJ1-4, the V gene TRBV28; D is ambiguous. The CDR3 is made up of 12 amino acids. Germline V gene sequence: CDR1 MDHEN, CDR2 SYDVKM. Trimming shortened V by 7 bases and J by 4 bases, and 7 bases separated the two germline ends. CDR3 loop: CASKYYNEKLFF. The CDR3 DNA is TGTGCCAGCAAGTACTATAATGAAAAACTGTTTTTT.

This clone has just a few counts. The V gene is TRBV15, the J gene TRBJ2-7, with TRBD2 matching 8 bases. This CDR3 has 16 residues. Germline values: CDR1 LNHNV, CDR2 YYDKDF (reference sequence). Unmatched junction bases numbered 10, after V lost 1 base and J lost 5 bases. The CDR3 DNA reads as TGTGCCACCAGCAGAGGGGCGCGGGAGGTTCACCACGAGCAGTACTTC. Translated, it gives CATSRGAREVHHEQYF.

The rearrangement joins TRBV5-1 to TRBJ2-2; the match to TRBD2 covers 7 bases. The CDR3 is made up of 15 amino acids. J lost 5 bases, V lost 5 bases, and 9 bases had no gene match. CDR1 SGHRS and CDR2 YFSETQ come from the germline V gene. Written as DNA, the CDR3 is TGCGCCAGCAGAGGCGGGAGTGTTGGGACCGGGGAGCTGTTTTTT. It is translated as CASRGGSVGTGELFF. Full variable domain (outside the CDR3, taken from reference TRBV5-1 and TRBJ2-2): KAGVTQTPRYLIKTRGQQVTLSCSPISGHRSVSWYQQTPGQGLQFLFEYFSETQRNKGNFPGRFSGRQFSNSRSEMNVSTLELGDSALYLCASRGGSVGTGELFFGEGSRLTVL.